Below, one T cell receptor (beta chain) is given with its context. The data are from a study of blood T cell repertoires in COVID-19. Study details: The United States, Italy and Spain provided the acute and convalescent COVID-19 samples.

Authors' processing steps: Reference gene primer amplification gave estimated nucleated cell counts. Assay: immunoSEQ multiplex PCR; the TCRdb copy retains only in-frame clones and omits some. That table supplies the V and J calls and clone size; D and trimming were determined from the DNA. The table lists 110,000 or so clones, roughly 75% of them singletons, with roughly 4% in the top ten. The CDR3 contains 18 residues. V lost 5 bases and J lost 5; bases outside the gene matches: 20. The germline CDR1 and CDR2 sequences are PRHDT and FYEKMQ (reference sequence). This chain connects TRBV13 to TRBJ2-5, with 7 positions matching TRBD2. This sequence originates from a human donor in a cohort sampled during active or convalescent COVID-19. The sample comprised peripheral blood. The DNA for the CDR3 is TGTGCCAGCAGCATAGACCCACTCTCCGGACTAGGAGGGGAGACCCAGTACTTC. It encodes CASSIDPLSGLGGETQYF.